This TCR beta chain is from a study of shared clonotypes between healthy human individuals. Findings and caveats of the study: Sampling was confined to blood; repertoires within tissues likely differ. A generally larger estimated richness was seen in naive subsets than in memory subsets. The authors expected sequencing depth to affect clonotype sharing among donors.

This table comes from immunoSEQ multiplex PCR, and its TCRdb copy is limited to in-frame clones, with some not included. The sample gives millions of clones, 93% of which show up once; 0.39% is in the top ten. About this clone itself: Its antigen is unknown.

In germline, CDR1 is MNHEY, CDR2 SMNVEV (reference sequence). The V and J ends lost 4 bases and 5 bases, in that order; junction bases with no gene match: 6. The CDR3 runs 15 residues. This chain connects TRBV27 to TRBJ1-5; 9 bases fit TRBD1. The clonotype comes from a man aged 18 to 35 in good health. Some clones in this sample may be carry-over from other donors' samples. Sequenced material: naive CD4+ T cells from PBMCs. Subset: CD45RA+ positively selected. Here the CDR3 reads CASSSFGQGYQPQHF. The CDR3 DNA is TGTGCCAGCAGTTCCTTCGGACAGGGGTATCAGCCCCAGCATTTT.